The clone carrying this T cell receptor beta chain was seen many times. This entry belongs to a study of early T cells in non-severe SARS-CoV-2 infection. TCRdb called the 5' RACE reads again in MiXCR, with one record for every CDR3 protein. Of some 97,000 distinct CDR3 sequences in the sample, approximately 11% were seen once. CDR1 LGHDT and CDR2 YNNKEL come from the germline V gene (reference sequence). CDR3 length: 15 residues. Trimming left V 4 bases short and J 12 bases short, with 22 bases between. This TCR was recovered from an adult who was a healthcare worker with PCR-confirmed SARS-CoV-2 infection or an uninfected control (not recorded which). Sequencing used whole blood, obtained at baseline. V usage is TRBV3-1 and J usage is TRBJ2-1; a weak D match, TRBD2 (5 bases). The CDR3 nucleotides are TGTGCCAGCAGCCGCCAGGACCCCGGGATAAAGGGGCAGTTCTTC. This codes for CASSRQDPGIKGQFF.